This entry lists 29 T cell receptor beta chains sequenced from one sample in a study of blood T cell repertoires in COVID-19. Clones were sequenced by immunoSEQ multiplex PCR, and TCRdb holds only the in-frame ones, with some missing. Of 140,000 to 150,000 clones listed, 84% were seen once; the top ten hold 35% to 55%. Material for sequencing was peripheral blood. The receptors come from a human donor in a cohort sampled during active COVID-19.

The chain recombines TRBV5-1 with TRBJ1-1; D might be TRBD1 (5 bases). The V and J ends lost 4 bases and 0 bases respectively, with 7 bases between them. Looked up from germline, CDR1 is SGHRS and CDR2 is YFSETQ. This CDR3 has 13 amino acids. The CDR3 is CASSPGVNTEAFF. The CDR3 DNA is TGCGCCAGCAGCCCGGGGGTGAACACTGAAGCTTTCTTT.

This chain connects TRBV5-6 to TRBJ1-4; D is possibly TRBD1 (5 bases). The germline gives CDR1 SGHDT, CDR2 YYEEEE. This CDR3 comprises 14 residues. V was cut by 0 bases and J by 7 bases, with 10 bases left in between. CDR3 sequence (DNA): TGTGCCAGCAGCTTGGAAGGGGTTGGTGAAAAACTGTTTTTT. Amino acid sequence: CASSLEGVGEKLFF.

V usage is TRBV5-6 and J usage is TRBJ2-3; 8 bases line up with TRBD2. This CDR3 is 17 amino acids long. Trimming cost V 3 bases and J 6 bases; bases outside gene matches: 15. The germline V gene encodes CDR1 SGHDT and CDR2 YYEEEE. The CDR3: CASSSGFERGLMDTQYF. In DNA, the CDR3 is TGTGCCAGCAGCTCGGGGTTCGAGCGGGGGTTAATGGATACGCAGTATTTT.

In its sample, this clone was seen once. The chain joins TRBV6-1 to TRBJ1-2; weak D call: TRBD1 (5 bases). Germline values: CDR1 MNHNS, CDR2 SASEGT. This CDR3 has 14 residues. Deletions cut 2 bases from V and 6 bases from J, with 13 bases between. CDR3 loop: CASSEISRGDGYTF. For the CDR3, the DNA is TGTGCCAGCAGTGAAATCAGCCGGGGGGATGGCTACACCTTC.

This clone was seen only once. The chain uses TRBV6-5 and TRBJ1-1; perhaps TRBD1 as D (6 bases). V dropped 9 bases and J dropped 8 bases, with 13 bases sitting between them. The CDR3 extends over 11 amino acids. Germline V gene sequence: CDR1 MNHEY, CDR2 SVGAGI. CDR3 sequence (DNA): TGTGCCAGTTTCAGAGGGACAGAAGCTTTCTTT. Translation: CASFRGTEAFF.

The J gene is TRBJ2-2, the V gene TRBV19; 15 bases are shared with TRBD2. CDR1 is LNHDA, CDR2 SQIVND, per germline (reference sequence). V was pared by 6 bases and J by 4 bases, with 15 bases of the junction left unmatched. The CDR3 loop spans 20 amino acids. Written as DNA, the CDR3 is TGTGCCAGTAGCTCTCTGGGACTAGCGGGAGGTCGGAGTGGCACCGGGGAGCTGTTTTTT. It encodes CASSSLGLAGGRSGTGELFF.

V usage is TRBV11-2 and J usage is TRBJ1-2; tentatively, D is TRBD1 (5 bases). This CDR3 is built from 13 residues. With 1 base removed from V and 7 bases from J, the gap between germline ends came to 10 bases. From germline, CDR1 is SGHAT and CDR2 FQNNGV. CDR3 sequence (DNA): TGTGCCAGCAGCTTAGGTCAGGGAGGTGGCTACACCTTC. This encodes CASSLGQGGGYTF.

This chain uses TRBV5-6 with TRBJ1-5; TRBD1 might be the D (5 bases). This CDR3 contains 15 residues. CDR1 and CDR2 (germline): SGHDT, YYEEEE. The V end lost 4 bases, the J end lost 0 bases, and 11 bases lay between the germline ends. The CDR3 loop is CASSRRGGSNQPQHF. In DNA, the CDR3 is TGTGCCAGCAGCCGCCGGGGGGGTAGCAATCAGCCCCAGCATTTT.

The chain uses TRBV7-2 and TRBJ2-2; 9 bases are a match to TRBD1. This CDR3 contains 15 residues. The junction had 2 bases not matched to a gene; V was cut back by 1 base and J by 5 bases. Germline lookup yields CDR1 SGHTA and CDR2 FQGNSA. The DNA of the CDR3 is TGTGCCAGCAGCTTAGGAGGGACAGGGACCGGGGAGCTGTTTTTT. Translating it yields CASSLGGTGTGELFF.

This chain uses TRBV5-5 with TRBJ1-3; D unresolved. Germline V gives CDR1 SGHKS, CDR2 YYEKEE (reference sequence). CDR3 length equals 14 residues. Deletions cut 4 bases from V and 0 bases from J, with 8 bases between. The CDR3 DNA is TGTGCCAGCAGCCTGGGTATCTCTGGAAACACCATATATTTT. Residues: CASSLGISGNTIYF.

This rearrangement joins TRBV7-2 to TRBJ1-5; D ambiguous. This CDR3 is built from 13 residues. V was shortened by 1 base and J by 9 bases, with 10 bases between the two germline ends. Germline loops: CDR1 SGHTA, CDR2 FQGNSA. As DNA, the CDR3 is TGTGCCAGCAGCTTAGAGGTGGGGAGGCCCCAGCATTTT. The encoded protein is CASSLEVGRPQHF.

The chain is built from TRBV29-1 and TRBJ2-5, with 8 bases aligning to TRBD1. Germline trimming cut 7 bases from V and 2 bases from J; bases unmatched to any gene: 9. Germline V lookup: CDR1 SQVTM, CDR2 ANQGSEA. This CDR3 has 14 residues. The CDR3 loop is CSAPSGQGQETQYF. The CDR3 DNA reads as TGCAGCGCGCCATCCGGACAGGGACAAGAGACCCAGTACTTC.

V is TRBV7-2 and J is TRBJ2-5; D gene ambiguous. The CDR3 spans 13 residues. Trimming stripped 1 base from V and 9 bases from J, with 12 bases between. Germline V gives CDR1 SGHTA, CDR2 FQGNSA. The CDR3 sequence: CASSLVAAASQYF. CDR3 coding DNA: TGTGCCAGCAGCTTAGTGGCAGCAGCGTCCCAGTACTTC.

The V gene is TRBV6-5, the J gene TRBJ2-5, with D possibly TRBD1 on 5 matching bases. V was trimmed by 6 bases and J by 9 bases, leaving 17 bases between them. This CDR3 is built from 13 residues. Germline loops: CDR1 MNHEY, CDR2 SVGAGI. The CDR3 DNA reads as TGTGCCAGCAGGCCCCCCTCAGGGTATTCCCAGTACTTC. This sequence encodes CASRPPSGYSQYF.

This clone was picked up one time. The chain has TRBV7-2 and TRBJ1-1; possible D gene TRBD1, 5 bases. Between the trimmed V and J ends, which lost 5 bases and 1 base, there was a span of 14 bases. The CDR3 runs to 15 residues. Germline loops: CDR1 SGHTA, CDR2 FQGNSA. The DNA of the CDR3 is TGTGCCAGCAGCCCCTTTGGGGGGACGAACACTGAAGCTTTCTTT. The encoded protein is CASSPFGGTNTEAFF. The full variable domain, its missing parts supplied by reference TRBV7-2 and TRBJ1-1, is GAGVSQSPSNKVTEKGKDVELRCDPISGHTALYWYRQSLGQGLEFLIYFQGNSAPDKSGLPSDRFSAERTGGSVSTLTIQRTQQEDSAVYLCASSPFGGTNTEAFFGQGTRLTVV.

V usage is TRBV28 and J usage is TRBJ2-3; 16 bases map to TRBD2. This CDR3 is 16 amino acids long. Trimming cost V 5 bases and J 4 bases; bases outside gene matches: 3. In germline, CDR1 is MDHEN, CDR2 SYDVKM. Written as DNA, the CDR3 is TGTGCCAGCAGTGGGACTAGCGGGAGGGCGGCAGATACGCAGTATTTT. Amino acid sequence: CASSGTSGRAADTQYF.

The V and J genes are TRBV10-3 and TRBJ2-4; 8 nucleotides match TRBD1. Unmatched junction bases numbered 12, after V lost 10 bases and J lost 4 bases. The CDR3 loop spans 15 amino acids. The germline V gene has CDR1 ENHRY and CDR2 SYGVKD. CDR3 in DNA: TGTGCCACCATAAGACAGGGGCGCGGTAAAAACATTCAGTACTTC. Protein product: CATIRQGRGKNIQYF.

The rearrangement links TRBV24-1 to TRBJ2-1; the match to TRBD2 covers 9 bases. The CDR3 totals 11 residues. In germline, CDR1 is KGHDR, CDR2 SFDVKD. J lost 13 bases, V lost 5 bases, and 2 bases had no gene match. The CDR3 reads CATSVSGSQFF. CDR3 in DNA: TGTGCCACCAGTGTTAGCGGGAGCCAGTTCTTC.

V and J are TRBV11-2 and TRBJ1-2, with D possibly matching TRBD1 (6 bases). This CDR3 region has 13 residues. Trimming shortened V by 5 bases and J by 6 bases, and 13 bases separated the two germline ends. Germline V gene data show CDR1 as SGHAT and CDR2 as FQNNGV. Here the CDR3 reads CASSPRKGDGYTF. CDR3 coding DNA: TGTGCCAGCAGCCCCCGTAAGGGGGATGGCTACACCTTC.

The chain joins TRBV12-3 or TRBV12-4 to TRBJ1-2; D unresolved. This CDR3 is built from 11 residues. V dropped 2 bases and J dropped 8 bases, with 6 bases sitting between them. CDR3 region: CASSLSQGYTF. CDR3 nucleotide sequence: TGTGCCAGCAGTTTATCCCAGGGCTACACCTTC.

The gene calls are TRBV2 and TRBJ1-1; D is undetermined. V dropped 6 bases and J dropped 8 bases, with 16 bases sitting between them. The CDR3 covers 13 residues. CDR1 and CDR2 (germline): SNHLY, FYNNEI. The CDR3 reads CASRASSGSEAFF. The CDR3 nucleotides are TGTGCCAGCAGGGCGTCGAGCGGGTCGGAAGCTTTCTTT.

The chain carries TRBV7-2 and TRBJ2-7; D uncertain. The CDR3 contains 13 residues. V lost 3 bases and J 1 base, leaving 7 bases between the germline ends. Germline CDR1 and CDR2: SGHTA and FQGNSA. The CDR3 protein is CASSFDLSYEQYV. The CDR3 region has the DNA TGTGCCAGCAGCTTCGACTTGTCCTACGAGCAGTACGTC.

The rearrangement uses TRBV12-3 or TRBV12-4 and TRBJ1-6; maybe TRBD1 (6 bases). Trimming removed 3 bases at V and 7 bases at J, with 7 bases between. The length of the CDR3 is 13 residues. As DNA, the CDR3 is TGTGCCAGCAGTTTTGACAGGAATTCACCCCTCCACTTT. Its translation is CASSFDRNSPLHF.

This clone came up a few times. The V call is TRBV28, the J call TRBJ2-7, with 14 nucleotides matching TRBD2. Germline V gives CDR1 MDHEN, CDR2 SYDVKM. This CDR3 has 16 residues. J lost 0 bases, V lost 6 bases, and 4 bases had no gene match. The CDR3 sequence: CASSRLAGGSSYEQYV. Written as DNA, the CDR3 is TGTGCCAGCAGCAGACTAGCGGGAGGGAGCTCCTACGAGCAGTACGTC.

This clone was seen only once. The chain carries TRBV3-1 (or the pseudogene TRBV3-2) and TRBJ2-2; 7 bases agree with TRBD1. In germline, CDR1 is LGHDT, CDR2 YNNKEL (reference sequence). The CDR3 covers 15 residues. V was clipped by 0 bases and J by 7 bases; unmatched bases: 5. CDR3 protein: CASSQDATGIGELFF. The CDR3 DNA is TGTGCCAGCAGCCAAGACGCGACAGGGATCGGGGAGCTGTTTTTT.

CDR3 residues: CSASYNEKLFF. The CDR3 DNA sequence: TGCAGTGCTAGCTACAATGAAAAACTGTTTTTT. This chain uses TRBV20-1 with TRBJ1-4; D unclear. The ends were cut back, 3 bases at V and 5 bases at J, with 4 bases in the middle. CDR1 and CDR2 (germline): DFQATT, SNEGSKA (reference sequence). This CDR3 region has 11 residues.

This clone turned up a few times. J is TRBJ2-2 and V is TRBV5-1; the match to TRBD2 covers 11 bases. Germline CDR1 is SGHRS and CDR2 is YFSETQ. The CDR3 runs 15 residues. V gave up 5 bases and J gave up 2 bases; unmatched junction bases: 2. In nucleotides, the CDR3 is TGCGCCAGCAGGCTAGCGGGGGGTAACACCGGGGAGCTGTTTTTT. Its protein is CASRLAGGNTGELFF.

This chain uses TRBV6-1 with TRBJ2-7; D possibly corresponds to TRBD1 (5 bases). Trimming left V 2 bases short and J 1 base short, with 15 bases between. The CDR3 contains 16 residues. Germline-derived CDR1 and CDR2 are MNHNS and SASEGT. The CDR3, as DNA: TGTGCCAGCAGTGAATCTTTCGGGCAGGGATCCTACGAGCAGTACTTC. It is translated as CASSESFGQGSYEQYF.

The chain employs TRBV12-3 or TRBV12-4 and TRBJ1-2; possible D gene TRBD1, 5 bases. The CDR3 loop spans 13 amino acids. V was cut by 6 bases and J by 4 bases, with 12 bases left in between. The CDR3 protein is CASSPQGVYGYTF. The CDR3 DNA sequence: TGTGCCAGCAGCCCTCAGGGTGTCTATGGCTACACCTTC.